What follows is one T cell receptor beta chain and its context. This entry belongs to a study of blood T cell repertoires in COVID-19. Study in general: Acute and convalescent COVID-19 samples came from the United States, Italy and Spain. PBMCs, B-cell-depleted T cells, or T cells provided the cDNA or gDNA that made up the material.

V was clipped by 0 bases and J by 0 bases, with 10 bases between them. This CDR3 is built from 15 residues. Germline CDR1 SGHKS, CDR2 YYEKEE (reference sequence). Original methodology: Cell counts per sample came from amplifying reference gene primers. Assay used: immunoSEQ multiplex PCR; TCRdb lists only in-frame clones, some missing. V and J calls and clone size are given by that table; D and trimming were obtained from the DNA. This table holds about 140,000 clones, 70% to 90% found once. The receptor's source is a man aged 65-85 years with acute or convalescent COVID-19. The chain employs TRBV5-5 and TRBJ2-7, with D unresolved. What was sequenced was peripheral blood. CDR3 residues: CASSLEAENSYEQYF. Written as DNA, the CDR3 is TGTGCCAGCAGCTTGGAAGCCGAAAACTCCTACGAGCAGTACTTC.